The 10 T cell receptor beta chains below come from one sample, sequenced in a study of blood T cell repertoires in COVID-19. Produced via immunoSEQ multiplex PCR; TCRdb's table is partial and in-frame only. The table has over 250,000 clones, around 90% seen once. Material for sequencing was peripheral blood. Receptor source: a middle-aged man with acute or convalescent COVID-19.

The CDR3 DNA reads as TGTGCCAGCAGTGAAAGGTACCACAGGGGTGGCTCTGGAAACACCATATATTTT. Its translation: CASSERYHRGGSGNTIYF. This sequence joins TRBV6-1 and TRBJ1-3, with 7 bases fitting TRBD1. The CDR3 totals 18 residues. Trimming cost V 2 bases and J 0 bases; bases outside gene matches: 10. Germline loops: CDR1 MNHNS, CDR2 SASEGT.

The CDR3 region is CASSLSRSYEQYF. In nucleotides, the CDR3 is TGTGCCAGCAGTTTAAGTAGATCCTACGAGCAGTACTTC. The chain has TRBV12-3 or TRBV12-4 and TRBJ2-7; D is ambiguous. The CDR3 covers 13 residues. V was cut by 2 bases and J by 1 base, with 6 bases left in between.

This chain connects TRBV5-4 to TRBJ2-5; D not resolved. V lost 2 bases, J lost 0 bases, and 8 bases lay in between. The CDR3 loop spans 14 amino acids. Germline-derived CDR1 and CDR2 are SGHNT and YYREEE (reference sequence). The DNA for the CDR3 is TGTGCCAGCAGCTTTCGTCAGTACCAAGAGACCCAGTACTTC. It specifies CASSFRQYQETQYF.

The J gene is TRBJ1-2, the V gene TRBV25-1; D ambiguous. Trimming took off 0 bases at V and 5 bases at J, with 19 bases between the two ends. The CDR3 spans 17 residues. Germline CDR1 and CDR2: MGHDK and SYGVNS. Written as DNA, the CDR3 is TGTGCCAGCAGTGAATATCCCCCCCAGCATGGAGAGTATGGCTACACCTTC. Translating gives CASSEYPPQHGEYGYTF.

This chain joins TRBV11-2 and TRBJ1-1, with D unclear. V shed 1 base and J shed 4 bases, with 13 bases lying between them. CDR3 length: 15 residues. Germline values: CDR1 SGHAT, CDR2 FQNNGV. In DNA form, the CDR3 reads TGTGCCAGCAGCTTAGGCGTGAGGGCGGCCACTGAAGCTTTCTTT. Its translation: CASSLGVRAATEAFF.

V usage is TRBV30 and J usage is TRBJ1-6; D uncertain. The V and J ends lost 2 bases and 4 bases respectively, with 12 bases between them. CDR3 size: 15 residues. Germline V gene lookup returns CDR1 GTSNPN and CDR2 SVGIG (reference sequence). The CDR3 region is CAWSSGSPYNSPLHF. As DNA, the CDR3 is TGTGCCTGGAGTTCCGGGTCCCCATATAATTCACCCCTCCACTTT.

The chain recombines TRBV5-1 with TRBJ2-5, with TRBD2 matching 8 bases. The CDR3 consists of 15 residues. CDR1 and CDR2 (germline): SGHRS, YFSETQ. Losses at the gene ends were 4 bases for V and 4 bases for J; bases not matched to a gene: 9. The CDR3 sequence is CASSPQRGIGETQYF. CDR3 bases: TGCGCCAGCAGCCCCCAGCGGGGGATTGGAGAGACCCAGTACTTC.

This chain connects TRBV5-5 to TRBJ1-4; TRBD1 aligns across 7 bases. The CDR3 length is 15 residues. Germline values: CDR1 SGHKS, CDR2 YYEKEE (reference sequence). V trimming: 4 bases; J trimming: 6 bases; junction bases outside the gene matches: 9. CDR3 sequence (DNA): TGTGCCAGCAGCGCCTCCGGGACAGTGGATGAAAAACTGTTTTTT. It is translated as CASSASGTVDEKLFF. Complete variable domain (other parts from reference TRBV5-5 and TRBJ1-4): DAGVTQSPTHLIKTRGQQVTLRCSPISGHKSVSWYQQVLGQGPQFIFQYYEKEERGRGNFPDRFSARQFPNYSSELNVNALLLGDSALYLCASSASGTVDEKLFFGSGTQLSVL.

The chain is built from TRBV18 and TRBJ2-4; tentative D call: TRBD2 (6 bases). V dropped 3 bases and J dropped 0 bases, with 12 bases sitting between them. Germline CDR1 is KGHSH and CDR2 is LQKENI. The CDR3 has 16 amino acids. The CDR3 DNA reads as TGTGCCAGCTCACCCTCTGCGGGAAGAGCCAAAAACATTCAGTACTTC. This encodes CASSPSAGRAKNIQYF.

This chain uses TRBV4-1 with TRBJ2-4, with 10 bases that match TRBD2. The germline gives CDR1 MGHRA, CDR2 YSYEKL. With 3 bases clipped from V and 0 bases from J, the junction kept 5 bases outside the gene matches. The CDR3 is 17 residues long. Here the CDR3 DNA reads TGCGCCAGCAGCCAGGCAGCGGGGGGGCTAGCCAAAAACATTCAGTACTTC. This translates into CASSQAAGGLAKNIQYF.